The clone carrying this T cell receptor beta chain has only a few counts. The data were obtained in a study of blood T cell repertoires in COVID-19. Study background: Spain, Italy and the United States supplied samples that represented acute and convalescent COVID-19. T cells, B-cell-depleted T cells, or PBMCs supplied cDNA or gDNA.

The V and J ends lost 0 bases and 2 bases, in that order; junction bases with no gene match: 6. Germline loops: CDR1 LGHNA, CDR2 YNFKEQ. The CDR3 extends over 16 amino acids. Original analysis: Estimation of nucleated cell counts was performed using reference gene primer amplification. Sequenced by immunoSEQ multiplex PCR; TCRdb stores in-frame clones only, minus some. Clone size and the V and J calls come from that table; the DNA yielded D and trimming. The table records around 15,000 clones, roughly 82% of them present only once. The TCR sequence derives from a woman aged 70-85 years with active COVID-19. The chain links TRBV4-2 to TRBJ1-1; 7 bases map to TRBD1. The sequencing input was peripheral blood. CDR3 DNA sequence: TGTGCCAGCAGCCAAGACCACAGACAGGGAAACACTGAAGCTTTCTTT. Encoded protein: CASSQDHRQGNTEAFF.